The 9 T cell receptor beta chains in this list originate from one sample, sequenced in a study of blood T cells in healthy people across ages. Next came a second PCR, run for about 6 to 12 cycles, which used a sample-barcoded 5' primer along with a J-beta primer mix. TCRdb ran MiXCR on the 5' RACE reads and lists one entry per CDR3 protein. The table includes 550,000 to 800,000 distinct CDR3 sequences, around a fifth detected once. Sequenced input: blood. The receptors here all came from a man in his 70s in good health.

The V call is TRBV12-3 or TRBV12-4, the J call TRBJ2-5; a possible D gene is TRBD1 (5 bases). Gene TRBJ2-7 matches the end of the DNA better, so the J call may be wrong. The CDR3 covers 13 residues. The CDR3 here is CASSSRTPHEQYF. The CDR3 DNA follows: TGTGCCAGCAGTTCAAGGACACCCCACGAGCAGTACTTC.

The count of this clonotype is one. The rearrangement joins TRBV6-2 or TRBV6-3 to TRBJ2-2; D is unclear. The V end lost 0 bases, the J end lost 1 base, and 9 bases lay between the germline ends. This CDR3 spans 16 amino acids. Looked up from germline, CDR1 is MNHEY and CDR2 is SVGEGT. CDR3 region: CASSYSRQLNTGELFF. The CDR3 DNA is TGTGCCAGCAGTTACTCGCGTCAGTTGAACACCGGGGAGCTGTTTTTT.

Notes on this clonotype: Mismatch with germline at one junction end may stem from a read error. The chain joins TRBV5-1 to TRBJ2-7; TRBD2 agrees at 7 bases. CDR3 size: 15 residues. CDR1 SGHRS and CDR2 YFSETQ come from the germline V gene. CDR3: CASSLGGSLSYEQCF. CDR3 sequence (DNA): TGCGCCAGCAGCTTGGGCGGGAGCCTATCCTACGAGCAGTGCTTC.

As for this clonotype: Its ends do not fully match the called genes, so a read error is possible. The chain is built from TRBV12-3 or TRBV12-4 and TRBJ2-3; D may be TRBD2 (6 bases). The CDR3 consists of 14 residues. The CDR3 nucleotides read TGTGCCAGCACCCTTGGCGGGAAAACAGATATGCAGTATTTT. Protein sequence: CASTLGGKTDMQYF.

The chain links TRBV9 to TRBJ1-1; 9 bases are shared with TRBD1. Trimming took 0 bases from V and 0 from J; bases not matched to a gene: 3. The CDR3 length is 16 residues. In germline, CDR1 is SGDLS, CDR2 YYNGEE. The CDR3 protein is CASSVGGQGLNTEAFF. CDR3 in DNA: TGTGCCAGCAGCGTAGGGGGACAGGGTCTGAACACTGAAGCTTTCTTT.

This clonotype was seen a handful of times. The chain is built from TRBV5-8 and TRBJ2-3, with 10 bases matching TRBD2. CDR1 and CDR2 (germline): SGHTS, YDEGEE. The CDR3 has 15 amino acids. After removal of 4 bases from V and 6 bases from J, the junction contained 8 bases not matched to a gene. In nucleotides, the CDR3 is TGTGCCAGCAGCGGAAGACTAGCGGGTCCTGATACGCAGTATTTT. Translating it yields CASSGRLAGPDTQYF.

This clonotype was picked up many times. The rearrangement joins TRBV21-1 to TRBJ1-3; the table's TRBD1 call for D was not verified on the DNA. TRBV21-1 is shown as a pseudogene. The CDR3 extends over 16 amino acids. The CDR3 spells CASSNKGRLSGNTIYF. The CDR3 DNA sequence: TGTGCCAGCAGCAATAAGGGGCGGCTCTCTGGAAACACCATATATTTT.

CDR3 coding DNA: TGTGCCAGCAGCTTGGGACTAGCGGTCGGAGGGACCCAGTACTTC. It specifies CASSLGLAVGGTQYF. This sequence joins TRBV7-2 and TRBJ2-5, with 11 bases aligning to TRBD2. From germline, CDR1 is SGHTA and CDR2 FQGNSA. CDR3 size: 15 residues. V shed 3 bases and J 7 bases; nucleotides not matched to a gene: 7.

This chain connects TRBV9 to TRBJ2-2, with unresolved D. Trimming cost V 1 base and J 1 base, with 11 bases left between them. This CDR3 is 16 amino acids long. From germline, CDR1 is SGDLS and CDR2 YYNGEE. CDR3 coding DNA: TGTGCCAGCAGCGTATGGGGTACCAAGAACACCGGGGAGCTGTTTTTT. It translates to CASSVWGTKNTGELFF. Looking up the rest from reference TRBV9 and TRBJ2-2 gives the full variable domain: DSGVTQTPKHLITATGQRVTLRCSPRSGDLSVYWYQQSLDQGLQFLIQYYNGEERAKGNILERFSAQQFPDLHSELNLSSLELGDSALYFCASSVWGTKNTGELFFGEGSRLTVL.